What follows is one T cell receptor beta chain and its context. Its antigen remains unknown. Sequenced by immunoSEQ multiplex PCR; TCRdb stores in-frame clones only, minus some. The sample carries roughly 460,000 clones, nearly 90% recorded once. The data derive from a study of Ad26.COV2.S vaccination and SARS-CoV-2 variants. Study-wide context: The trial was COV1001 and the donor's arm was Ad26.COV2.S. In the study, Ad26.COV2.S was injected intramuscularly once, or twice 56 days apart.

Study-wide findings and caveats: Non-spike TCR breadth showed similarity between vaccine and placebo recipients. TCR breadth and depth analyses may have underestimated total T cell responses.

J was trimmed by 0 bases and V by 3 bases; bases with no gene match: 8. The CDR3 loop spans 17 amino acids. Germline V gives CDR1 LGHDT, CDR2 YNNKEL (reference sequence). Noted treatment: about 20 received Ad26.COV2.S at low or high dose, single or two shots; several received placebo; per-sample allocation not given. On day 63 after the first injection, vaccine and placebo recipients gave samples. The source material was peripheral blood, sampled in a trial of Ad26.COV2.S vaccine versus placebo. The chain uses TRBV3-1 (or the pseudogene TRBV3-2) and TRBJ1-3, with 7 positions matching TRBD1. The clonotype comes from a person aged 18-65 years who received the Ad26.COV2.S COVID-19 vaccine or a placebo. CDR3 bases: TGTGCCAGCAGCCAGCACGGGACAGCGAACTCTGGAAACACCATATATTTT. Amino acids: CASSQHGTANSGNTIYF.